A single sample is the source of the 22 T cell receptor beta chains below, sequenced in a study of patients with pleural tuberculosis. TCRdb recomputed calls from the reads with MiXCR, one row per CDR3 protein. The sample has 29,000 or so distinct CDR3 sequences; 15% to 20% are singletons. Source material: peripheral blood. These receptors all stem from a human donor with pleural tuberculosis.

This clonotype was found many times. The CDR3 loop reads CASSLARGDGYTF. The CDR3 coding sequence is TGCGCCAGCAGCTTGGCCAGGGGCGATGGCTACACCTTC. The rearrangement uses TRBV5-1 and TRBJ1-2, with a possible D match to TRBD1 (6 bases). With 0 bases removed from V and 6 bases from J, the gap between germline ends came to 9 bases. The germline V gene encodes CDR1 SGHRS and CDR2 YFSETQ. The CDR3 has 13 residues. Full variable domain (outside the CDR3, taken from reference TRBV5-1 and TRBJ1-2): KAGVTQTPRYLIKTRGQQVTLSCSPISGHRSVSWYQQTPGQGLQFLFEYFSETQRNKGNFPGRFSGRQFSNSRSEMNVSTLELGDSALYLCASSLARGDGYTFGSGTRLTVV.

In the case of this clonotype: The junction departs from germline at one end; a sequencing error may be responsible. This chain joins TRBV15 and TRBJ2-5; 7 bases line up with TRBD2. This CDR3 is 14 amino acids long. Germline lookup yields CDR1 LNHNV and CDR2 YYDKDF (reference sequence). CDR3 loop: CAASRFGGRGTQYF. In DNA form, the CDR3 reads TGTGCCGCCAGCCGGTTTGGCGGGAGAGGGACCCAGTACTTC.

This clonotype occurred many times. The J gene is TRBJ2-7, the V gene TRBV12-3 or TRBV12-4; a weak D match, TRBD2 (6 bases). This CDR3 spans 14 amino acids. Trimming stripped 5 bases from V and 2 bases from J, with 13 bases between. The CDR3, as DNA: TGTGCCAGCAGTCGCTGGGGGGAACCCTACGAGCAGTACTTC. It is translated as CASSRWGEPYEQYF.

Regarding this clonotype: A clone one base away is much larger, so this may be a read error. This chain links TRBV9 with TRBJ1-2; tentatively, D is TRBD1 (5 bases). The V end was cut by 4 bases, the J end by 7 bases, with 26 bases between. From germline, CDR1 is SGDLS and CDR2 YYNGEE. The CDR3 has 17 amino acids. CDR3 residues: CASSPNWGNTHRSGYTF. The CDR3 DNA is TGTGCCAGCAGCCCGAATTGGGGGAACACCCACCGGAGTGGCTACACCTTC.

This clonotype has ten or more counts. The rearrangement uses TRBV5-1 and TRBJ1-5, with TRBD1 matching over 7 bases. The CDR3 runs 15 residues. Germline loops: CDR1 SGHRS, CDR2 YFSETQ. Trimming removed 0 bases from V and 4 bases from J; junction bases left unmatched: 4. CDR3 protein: CASSLAPGGNQPQHF. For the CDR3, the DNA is TGCGCCAGCAGCTTGGCCCCAGGGGGGAATCAGCCCCAGCATTTT.

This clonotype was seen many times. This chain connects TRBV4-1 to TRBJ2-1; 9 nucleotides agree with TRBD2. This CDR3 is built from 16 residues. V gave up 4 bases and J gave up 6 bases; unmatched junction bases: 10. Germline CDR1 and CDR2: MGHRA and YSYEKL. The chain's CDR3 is CASSRERREGLNEQFF. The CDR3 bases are TGCGCCAGCAGCCGCGAACGGCGGGAGGGCCTCAATGAGCAGTTCTTC.

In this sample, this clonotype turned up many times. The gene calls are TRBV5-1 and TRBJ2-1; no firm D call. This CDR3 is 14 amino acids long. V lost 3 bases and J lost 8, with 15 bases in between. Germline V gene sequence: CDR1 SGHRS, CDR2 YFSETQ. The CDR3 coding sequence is TGCGCCAGCAGCTCTGCCTCAATAGGCGATGAGCAGTTCTTC. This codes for CASSSASIGDEQFF.

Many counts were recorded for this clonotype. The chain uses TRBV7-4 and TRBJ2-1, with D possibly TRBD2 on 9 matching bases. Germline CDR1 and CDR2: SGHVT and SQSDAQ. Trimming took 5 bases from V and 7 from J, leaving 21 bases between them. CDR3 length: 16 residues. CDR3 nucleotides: TGTGCCAGCAGCCTCGGGACTAGCAGGGGGCGGAATGAGCAGTTCTTC. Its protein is CASSLGTSRGRNEQFF.

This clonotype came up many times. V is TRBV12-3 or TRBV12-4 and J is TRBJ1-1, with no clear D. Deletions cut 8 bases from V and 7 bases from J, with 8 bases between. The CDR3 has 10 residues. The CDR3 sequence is CASGGFEAFF. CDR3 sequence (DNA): TGTGCCAGCGGAGGTTTTGAAGCTTTCTTT.

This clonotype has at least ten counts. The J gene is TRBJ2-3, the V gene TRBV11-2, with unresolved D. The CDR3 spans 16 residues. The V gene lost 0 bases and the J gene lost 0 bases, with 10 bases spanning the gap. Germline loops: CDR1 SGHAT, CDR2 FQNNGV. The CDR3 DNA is TGTGCCAGCAGCTTAGACAGTACGGCTAGCACAGATACGCAGTATTTT. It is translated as CASSLDSTASTDTQYF.

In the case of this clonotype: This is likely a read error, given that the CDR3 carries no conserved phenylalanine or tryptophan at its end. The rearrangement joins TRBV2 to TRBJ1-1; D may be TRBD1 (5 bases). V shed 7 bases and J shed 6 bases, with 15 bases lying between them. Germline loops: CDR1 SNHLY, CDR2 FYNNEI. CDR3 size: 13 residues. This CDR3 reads CASTETRGAEAFS. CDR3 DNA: TGTGCCAGCACCGAAACTAGAGGGGCTGAAGCTTTCTCT.

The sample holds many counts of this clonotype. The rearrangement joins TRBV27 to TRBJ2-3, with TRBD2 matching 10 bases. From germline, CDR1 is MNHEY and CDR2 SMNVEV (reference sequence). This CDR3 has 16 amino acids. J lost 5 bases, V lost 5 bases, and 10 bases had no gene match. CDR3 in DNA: TGTGCCAGCAGTGCCGGACTAGCGGTAGGGGTAGATACGCAGTATTTT. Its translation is CASSAGLAVGVDTQYF.

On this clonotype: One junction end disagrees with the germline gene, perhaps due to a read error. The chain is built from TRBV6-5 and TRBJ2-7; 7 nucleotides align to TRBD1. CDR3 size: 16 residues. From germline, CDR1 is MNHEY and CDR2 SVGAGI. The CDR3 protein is CASSYPVTGSSYEQYF. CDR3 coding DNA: TGCGCCAGCAGTTACCCGGTGACAGGGAGCTCCTACGAGCAGTACTTC.

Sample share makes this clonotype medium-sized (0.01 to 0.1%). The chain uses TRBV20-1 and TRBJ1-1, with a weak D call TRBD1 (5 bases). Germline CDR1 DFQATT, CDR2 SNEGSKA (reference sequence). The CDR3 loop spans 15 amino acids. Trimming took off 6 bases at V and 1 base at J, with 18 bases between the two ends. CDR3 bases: TGCAGTGCCTTCCCTACCGGGACTGGGAACACTGAAGCTTTCTTT. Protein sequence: CSAFPTGTGNTEAFF.

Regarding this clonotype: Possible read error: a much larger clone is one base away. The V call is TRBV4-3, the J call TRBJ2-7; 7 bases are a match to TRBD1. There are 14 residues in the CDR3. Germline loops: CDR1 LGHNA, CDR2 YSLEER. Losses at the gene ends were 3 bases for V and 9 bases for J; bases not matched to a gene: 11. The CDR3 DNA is TGCGCCAGCAGCCAGGCGACAGGGTTCAGGGGGCAGTACTTC. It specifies CASSQATGFRGQYF.

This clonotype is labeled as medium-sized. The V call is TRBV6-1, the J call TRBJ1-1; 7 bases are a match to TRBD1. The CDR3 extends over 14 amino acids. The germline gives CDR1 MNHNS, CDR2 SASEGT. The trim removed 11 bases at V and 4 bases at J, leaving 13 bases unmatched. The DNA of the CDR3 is TGTGCCGGAGCTGCACAGGGGAGGGGCACTGAAGCTTTCTTT. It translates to CAGAAQGRGTEAFF.

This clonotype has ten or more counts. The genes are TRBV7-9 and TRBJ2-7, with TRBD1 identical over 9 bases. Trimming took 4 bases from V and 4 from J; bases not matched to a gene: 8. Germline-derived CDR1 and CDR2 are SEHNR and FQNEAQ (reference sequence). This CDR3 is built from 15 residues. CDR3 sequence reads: CASSSATGGEYEQYF. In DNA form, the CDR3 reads TGTGCCAGCAGCTCCGCGACAGGGGGAGAATACGAGCAGTACTTC.

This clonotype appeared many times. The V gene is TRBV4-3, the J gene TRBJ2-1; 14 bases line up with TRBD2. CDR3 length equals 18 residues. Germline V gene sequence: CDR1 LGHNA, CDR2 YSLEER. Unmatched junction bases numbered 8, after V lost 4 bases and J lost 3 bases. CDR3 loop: CASSRGLAGGLDYNEQFF. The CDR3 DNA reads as TGCGCCAGCAGCCGCGGACTAGCGGGGGGCTTGGACTACAATGAGCAGTTCTTC.

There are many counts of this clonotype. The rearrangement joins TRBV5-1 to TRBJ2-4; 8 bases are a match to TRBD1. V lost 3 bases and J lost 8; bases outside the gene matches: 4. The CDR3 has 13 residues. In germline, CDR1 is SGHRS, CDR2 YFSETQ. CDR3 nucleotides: TGCGCCAGCAGCTCGACAGGGGCAGACATTCAGTACTTC. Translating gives CASSSTGADIQYF.

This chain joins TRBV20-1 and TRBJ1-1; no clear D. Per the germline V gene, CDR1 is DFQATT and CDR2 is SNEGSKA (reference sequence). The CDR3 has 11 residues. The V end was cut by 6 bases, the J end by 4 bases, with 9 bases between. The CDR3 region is CSALGVTEAFF. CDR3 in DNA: TGCAGTGCCCTCGGGGTCACTGAAGCTTTCTTT.

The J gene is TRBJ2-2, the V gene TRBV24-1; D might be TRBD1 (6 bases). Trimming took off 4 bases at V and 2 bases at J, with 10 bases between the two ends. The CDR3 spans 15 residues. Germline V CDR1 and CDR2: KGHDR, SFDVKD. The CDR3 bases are TGTGCCACCAGTGAGGGACACTTAAACACCGGGGAGCTGTTTTTT. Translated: CATSEGHLNTGELFF.

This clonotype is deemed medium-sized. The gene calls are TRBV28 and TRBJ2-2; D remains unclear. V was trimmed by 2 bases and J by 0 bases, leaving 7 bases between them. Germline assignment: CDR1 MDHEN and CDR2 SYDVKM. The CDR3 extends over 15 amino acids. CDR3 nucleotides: TGTGCCAGCAGTTTAATGGGGTCGAACACCGGGGAGCTGTTTTTT. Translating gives CASSLMGSNTGELFF.